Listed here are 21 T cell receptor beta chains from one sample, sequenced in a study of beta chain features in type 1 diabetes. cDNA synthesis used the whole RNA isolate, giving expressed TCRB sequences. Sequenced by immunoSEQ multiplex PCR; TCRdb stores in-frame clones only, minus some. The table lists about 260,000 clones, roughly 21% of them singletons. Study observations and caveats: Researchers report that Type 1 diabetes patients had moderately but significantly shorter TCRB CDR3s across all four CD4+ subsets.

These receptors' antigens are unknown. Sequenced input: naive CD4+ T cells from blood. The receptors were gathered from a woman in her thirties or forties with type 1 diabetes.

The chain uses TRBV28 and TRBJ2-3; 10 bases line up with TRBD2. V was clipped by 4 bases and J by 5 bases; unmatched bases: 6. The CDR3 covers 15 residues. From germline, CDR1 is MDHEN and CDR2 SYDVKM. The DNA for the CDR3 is TGTGCCAGCAGTTCCTCAGCGGGAGGGCGAGATACGCAGTATTTT. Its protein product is CASSSSAGGRDTQYF. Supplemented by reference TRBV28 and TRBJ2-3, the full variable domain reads DVKVTQSSRYLVKRTGEKVFLECVQDMDHENMFWYRQDPGLGLRLIYFSYDVKMKEKGDIPEGYSVSREKKERFSLILESASTNQTSMYLCASSSSAGGRDTQYFGPGTRLTVL.

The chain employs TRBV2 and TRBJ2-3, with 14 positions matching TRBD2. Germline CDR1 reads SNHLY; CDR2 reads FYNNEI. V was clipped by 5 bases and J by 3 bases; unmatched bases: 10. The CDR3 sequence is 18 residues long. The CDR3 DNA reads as TGTGCCAGCAGTCTGCGACTAGCGGGGGGGCTAATGACAGATACGCAGTATTTT. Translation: CASSLRLAGGLMTDTQYF. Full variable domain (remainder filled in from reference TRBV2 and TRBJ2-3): EPEVTQTPSHQVTQMGQEVILRCVPISNHLYFYWYRQILGQKVEFLVSFYNNEISEKSEIFDDQFSVERPDGSNFTLKIRSTKLEDSAMYFCASSLRLAGGLMTDTQYFGPGTRLTVL.

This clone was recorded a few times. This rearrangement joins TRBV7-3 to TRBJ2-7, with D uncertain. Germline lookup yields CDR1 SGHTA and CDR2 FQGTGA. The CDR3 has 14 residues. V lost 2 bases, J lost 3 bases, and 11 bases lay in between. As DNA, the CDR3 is TGTGCCAGCAGCTTATCGCGGCAGCACTACGAGCAGTACTTC. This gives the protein CASSLSRQHYEQYF.

The CDR3 DNA sequence: TGCGCCAGCAGCCAAGATCGGGGGGAATCGCCCCAGTACTTC. Protein sequence: CASSQDRGESPQYF. This chain uses TRBV4-3 with TRBJ2-5; 7 bases agree with TRBD2. The junction had 7 bases not matched to a gene; V was cut back by 0 bases and J by 9 bases. Germline V gene lookup returns CDR1 LGHNA and CDR2 YSLEER. This CDR3 is 14 amino acids long.

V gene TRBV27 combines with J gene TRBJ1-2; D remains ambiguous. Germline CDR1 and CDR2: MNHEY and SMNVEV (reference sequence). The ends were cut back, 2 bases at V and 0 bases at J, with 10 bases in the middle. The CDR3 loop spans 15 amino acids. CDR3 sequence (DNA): TGTGCCAGCAGTTTACACAGTGGGCCTAACTATGGCTACACCTTC. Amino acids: CASSLHSGPNYGYTF.

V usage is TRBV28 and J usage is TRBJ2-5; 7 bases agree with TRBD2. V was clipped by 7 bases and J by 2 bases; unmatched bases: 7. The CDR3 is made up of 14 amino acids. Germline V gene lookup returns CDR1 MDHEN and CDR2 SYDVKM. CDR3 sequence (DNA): TGTGCCAGCACCGATTGGGGGGGGCAAGAGACCCAGTACTTC. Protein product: CASTDWGGQETQYF.

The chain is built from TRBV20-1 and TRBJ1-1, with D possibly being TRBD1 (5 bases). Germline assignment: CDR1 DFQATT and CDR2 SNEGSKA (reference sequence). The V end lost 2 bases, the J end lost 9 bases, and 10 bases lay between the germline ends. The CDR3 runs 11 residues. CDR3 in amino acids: CSARQGRKAFF. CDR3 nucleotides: TGCAGTGCTAGACAGGGCCGAAAAGCTTTCTTT.

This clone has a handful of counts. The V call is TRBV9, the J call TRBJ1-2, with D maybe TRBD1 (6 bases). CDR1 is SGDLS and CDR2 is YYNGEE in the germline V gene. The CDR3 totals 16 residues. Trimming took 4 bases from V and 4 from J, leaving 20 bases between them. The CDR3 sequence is CASSPGGRANSYGYTF. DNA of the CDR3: TGTGCCAGCAGCCCGGGGGGCAGGGCCAATAGCTATGGCTACACCTTC.

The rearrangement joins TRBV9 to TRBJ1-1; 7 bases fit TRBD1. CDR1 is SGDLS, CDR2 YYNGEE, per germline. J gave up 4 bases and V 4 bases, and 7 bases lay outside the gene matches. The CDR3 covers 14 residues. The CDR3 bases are TGTGCCAGCAGCCCGAGACAGGGCTCCACTGAAGCTTTCTTT. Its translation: CASSPRQGSTEAFF.

CDR3 loop: CASSSLAGGSYNEQFF. The CDR3 DNA reads as TGTGCCAGCAGTTCTCTAGCGGGGGGGTCCTACAATGAGCAGTTCTTC. The chain joins TRBV6-5 to TRBJ2-1; 12 positions match TRBD2. V shed 4 bases, J shed 1 base, and the junction held 2 bases outside the gene matches. This CDR3 comprises 16 residues. CDR1 MNHEY and CDR2 SVGAGI come from the germline V gene.

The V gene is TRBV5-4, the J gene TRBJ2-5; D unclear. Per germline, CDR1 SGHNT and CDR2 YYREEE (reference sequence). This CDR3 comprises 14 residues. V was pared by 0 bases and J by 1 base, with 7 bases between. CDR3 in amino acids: CASSLASPQETQYF. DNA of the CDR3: TGTGCCAGCAGCTTGGCTTCCCCCCAAGAGACCCAGTACTTC.

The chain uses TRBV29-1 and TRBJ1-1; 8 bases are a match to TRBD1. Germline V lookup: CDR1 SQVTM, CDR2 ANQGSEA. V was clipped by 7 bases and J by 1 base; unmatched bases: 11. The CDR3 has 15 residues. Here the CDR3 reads CSAVGQDHPNTEAFF. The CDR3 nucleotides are TGCAGCGCCGTGGGACAGGACCATCCGAACACTGAAGCTTTCTTT.

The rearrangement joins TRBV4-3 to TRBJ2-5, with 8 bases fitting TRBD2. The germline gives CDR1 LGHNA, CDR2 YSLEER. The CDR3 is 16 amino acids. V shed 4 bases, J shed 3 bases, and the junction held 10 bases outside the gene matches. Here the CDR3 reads CASSPGDSGVKETQYF. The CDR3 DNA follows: TGCGCCAGCAGCCCCGGGGATAGCGGGGTTAAAGAGACCCAGTACTTC.

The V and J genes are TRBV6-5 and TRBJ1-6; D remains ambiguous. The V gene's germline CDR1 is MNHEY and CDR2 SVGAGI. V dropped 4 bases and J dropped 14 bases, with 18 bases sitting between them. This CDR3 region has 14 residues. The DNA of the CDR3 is TGTGCCAGCAGTTTCCGACCCTCGAGCGGTACCCTCCACTTT. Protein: CASSFRPSSGTLHF.

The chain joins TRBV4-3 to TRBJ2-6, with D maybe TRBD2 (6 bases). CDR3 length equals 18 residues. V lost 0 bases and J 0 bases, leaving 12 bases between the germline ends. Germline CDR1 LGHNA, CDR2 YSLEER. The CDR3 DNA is TGCGCCAGCAGCCAAGAGCCGCGCGGGGCCTCTGGGGCCAACGTCCTGACTTTC. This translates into CASSQEPRGASGANVLTF.

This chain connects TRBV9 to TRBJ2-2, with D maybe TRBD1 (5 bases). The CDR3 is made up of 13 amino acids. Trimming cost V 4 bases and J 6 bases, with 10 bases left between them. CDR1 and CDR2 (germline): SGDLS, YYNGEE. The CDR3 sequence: CASSSPGSGELFF. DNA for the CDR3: TGTGCCAGCAGCTCACCAGGGTCCGGGGAGCTGTTTTTT.

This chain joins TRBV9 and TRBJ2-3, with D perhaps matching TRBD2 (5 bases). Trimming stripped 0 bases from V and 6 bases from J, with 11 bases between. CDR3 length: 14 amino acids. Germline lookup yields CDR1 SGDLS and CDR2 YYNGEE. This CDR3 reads CASSVEMEADTQYF. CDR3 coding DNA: TGTGCCAGCAGCGTAGAGATGGAGGCGGATACGCAGTATTTT.

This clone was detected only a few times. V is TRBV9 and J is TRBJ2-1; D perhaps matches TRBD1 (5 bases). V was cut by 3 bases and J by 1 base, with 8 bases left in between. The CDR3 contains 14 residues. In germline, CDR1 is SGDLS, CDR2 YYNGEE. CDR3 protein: CASSADISYNEQFF. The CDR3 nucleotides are TGTGCCAGCAGCGCGGACATTTCCTACAATGAGCAGTTCTTC.

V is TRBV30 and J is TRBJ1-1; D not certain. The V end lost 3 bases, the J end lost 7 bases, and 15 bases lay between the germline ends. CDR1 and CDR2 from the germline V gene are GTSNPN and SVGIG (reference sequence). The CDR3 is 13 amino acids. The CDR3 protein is CAWRFGWAVEAFF. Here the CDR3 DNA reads TGTGCCTGGAGATTTGGATGGGCCGTTGAAGCTTTCTTT.

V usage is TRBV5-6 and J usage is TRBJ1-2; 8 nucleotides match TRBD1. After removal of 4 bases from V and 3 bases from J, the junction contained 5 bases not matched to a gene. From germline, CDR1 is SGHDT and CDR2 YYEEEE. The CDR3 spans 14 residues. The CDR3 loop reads CASSTDRAYYGYTF. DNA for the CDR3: TGTGCCAGCAGCACGGACAGGGCCTACTATGGCTACACCTTC.

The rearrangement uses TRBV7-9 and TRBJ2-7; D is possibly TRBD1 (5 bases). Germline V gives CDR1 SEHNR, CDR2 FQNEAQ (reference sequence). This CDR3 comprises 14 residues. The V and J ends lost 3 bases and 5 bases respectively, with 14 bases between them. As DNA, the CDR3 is TGTGCCAGCAGCTTCGGCCAGGGTGGGAACGAGCAGTACTTC. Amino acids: CASSFGQGGNEQYF.